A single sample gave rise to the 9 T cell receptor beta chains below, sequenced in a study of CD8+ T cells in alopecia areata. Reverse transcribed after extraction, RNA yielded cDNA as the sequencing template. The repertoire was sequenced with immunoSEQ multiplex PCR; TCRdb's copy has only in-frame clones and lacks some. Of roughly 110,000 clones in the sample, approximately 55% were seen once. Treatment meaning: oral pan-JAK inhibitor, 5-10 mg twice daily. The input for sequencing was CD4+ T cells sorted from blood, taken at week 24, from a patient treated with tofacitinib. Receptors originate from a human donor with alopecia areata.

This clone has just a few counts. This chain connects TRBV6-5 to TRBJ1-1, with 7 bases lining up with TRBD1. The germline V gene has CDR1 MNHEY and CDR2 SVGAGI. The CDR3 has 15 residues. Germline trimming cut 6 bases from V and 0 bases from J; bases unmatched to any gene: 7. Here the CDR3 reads CASSKQTGLNTEAFF. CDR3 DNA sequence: TGTGCCAGCAGCAAACAGACAGGGCTGAACACTGAAGCTTTCTTT.

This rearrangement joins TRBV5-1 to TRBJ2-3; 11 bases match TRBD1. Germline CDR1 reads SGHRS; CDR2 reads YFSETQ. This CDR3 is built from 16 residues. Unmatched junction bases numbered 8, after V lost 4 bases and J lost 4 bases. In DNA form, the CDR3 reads TGCGCCAGCAGCCTCCCTCCGGGACAGGGGGCAGATACGCAGTATTTT. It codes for CASSLPPGQGADTQYF.

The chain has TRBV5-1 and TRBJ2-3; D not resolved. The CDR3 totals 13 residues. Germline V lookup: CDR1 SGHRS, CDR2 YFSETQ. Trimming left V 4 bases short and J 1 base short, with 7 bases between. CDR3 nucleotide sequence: TGCGCCAGCAGCCCAAGTGGCACAGATACGCAGTATTTT. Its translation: CASSPSGTDTQYF.

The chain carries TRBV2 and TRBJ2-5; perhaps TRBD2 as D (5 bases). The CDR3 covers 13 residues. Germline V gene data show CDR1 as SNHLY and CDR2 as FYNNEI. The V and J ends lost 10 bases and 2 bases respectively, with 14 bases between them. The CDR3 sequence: CAIAADLQETQYF. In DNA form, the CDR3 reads TGTGCCATTGCAGCGGACCTACAAGAGACCCAGTACTTC. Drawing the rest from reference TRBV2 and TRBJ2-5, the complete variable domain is EPEVTQTPSHQVTQMGQEVILRCVPISNHLYFYWYRQILGQKVEFLVSFYNNEISEKSEIFDDQFSVERPDGSNFTLKIRSTKLEDSAMYFCAIAADLQETQYFGPGTRLLVL.

CDR3 bases: TGTGCCAGCAGTCTTCAGGGGTTTGGATATGGCTACACCTTC. Translating it yields CASSLQGFGYGYTF. This chain uses TRBV6-6 with TRBJ1-2; D may be TRBD1 (6 bases). This CDR3 region has 14 residues. V lost 5 bases, J lost 5 bases, and 15 bases lay in between. Germline assignment: CDR1 MNHNY and CDR2 SVGAGI (reference sequence).

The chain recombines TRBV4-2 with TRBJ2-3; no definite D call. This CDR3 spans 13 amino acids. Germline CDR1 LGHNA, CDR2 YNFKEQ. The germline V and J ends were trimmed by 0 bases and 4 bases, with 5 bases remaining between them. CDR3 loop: CASSQEAADTQYF. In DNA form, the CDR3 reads TGTGCCAGCAGCCAAGAGGCGGCAGATACGCAGTATTTT.

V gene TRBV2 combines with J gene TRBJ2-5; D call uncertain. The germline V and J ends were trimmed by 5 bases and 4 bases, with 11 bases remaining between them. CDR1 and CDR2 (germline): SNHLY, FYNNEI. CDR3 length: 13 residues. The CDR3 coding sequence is TGTGCCAGCAGTTCAGAAGTGGCAGAGACCCAGTACTTC. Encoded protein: CASSSEVAETQYF.

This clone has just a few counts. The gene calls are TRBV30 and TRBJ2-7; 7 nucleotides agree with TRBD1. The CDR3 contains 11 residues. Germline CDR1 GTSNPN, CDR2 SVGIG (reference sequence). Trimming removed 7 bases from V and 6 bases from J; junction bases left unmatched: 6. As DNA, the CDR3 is TGTGCCTTCTCCGGGACAGTCGAGCAGTACTTC. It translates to CAFSGTVEQYF.

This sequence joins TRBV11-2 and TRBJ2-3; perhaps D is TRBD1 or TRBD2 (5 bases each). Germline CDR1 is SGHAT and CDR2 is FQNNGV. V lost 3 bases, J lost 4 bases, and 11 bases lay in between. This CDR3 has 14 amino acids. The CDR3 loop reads CASSLGQEADTQYF. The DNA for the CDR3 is TGTGCCAGCAGCTTGGGGCAGGAGGCAGATACGCAGTATTTT.